This T cell receptor beta chain was found in a study of T cell clonotyping in hematopoietic cell transplantation. Study-wide points: After transplant, recipient diversity fell while pathologically expanded clonotypes grew through day 180. Few recipient clonotypes overlapped donors; over 97% were de novo at given depth.

The CDR3 contains 12 residues when both ends are counted. Germline loops: CDR1 SNHLY, CDR2 FYNNEI. Recipient blood drawn about 28 days pretransplant and days 30, 100, 180 after. Libraries were prepared by immunoSEQ multiplex PCR; TCRdb keeps only in-frame clonotypes and omits some of them. The sample has 7,000 to 9,500 clones, about 94% seen once. In the case of this clone: Its specificity is unknown. No conserved phenylalanine or tryptophan ends this CDR3, so it is likely a read error. The DNA is left out, because the CDR3 cannot be placed on it with certainty; the CDR3 is given as TCRdb lists it.

The clonotype was recovered from a male patient aged 60-70 years who had an allogeneic stem cell transplant from an unrelated donor, so T cells may come from the graft donor. Some clones in this sample may be carry-over from other donors' samples. The specimen comprised peripheral blood mononuclear cells, sampled 30 days after allogeneic stem cell transplant. This chain joins TRBV2 and TRBJ1-1. CDR3 loop: CASTSERSWDFL.